These 27 T cell receptor beta chains share one sample of origin, sequenced in a study of T cells in Graves' hyperthyroidism and ophthalmopathy. Amplification of TCR beta CDR3 regions used RNA as the template. The primer set for the first-round RT-PCR of the TCR CDR3 was HTBI. TCRdb fed the multiplex PCR reads into MiXCR, producing one record per CDR3 protein. The data show nearly 600,000 distinct CDR3 sequences, with approximately 15% seen just once and around 7% held by the top ten. The source material was blood. These receptors were obtained from a young woman with Graves' ophthalmopathy.

The chain has TRBV4-1 and TRBJ1-4; D perhaps matches TRBD1 (6 bases). The CDR3 sequence is 16 residues long. CDR1 and CDR2 (germline): MGHRA, YSYEKL. The germline V and J ends were trimmed by 4 bases and 6 bases, with 18 bases remaining between them. CDR3 nucleotide sequence: TGCGCCAGCAGCCCCGTCGGGCAGGGGTGGGATGAAAAACTGTTTTTT. The encoded protein is CASSPVGQGWDEKLFF.

This clonotype showed up many times. This chain joins TRBV5-6 and TRBJ2-7; weak D call: TRBD1 (7 bases). The CDR3 totals 15 residues. Germline V gives CDR1 SGHDT, CDR2 YYEEEE. The V end was cut by 1 base, the J end by 2 bases, with 13 bases between. The CDR3 sequence is CASSLIGGGPYEQYF. CDR3 bases: TGTGCCAGCAGCTTGATCGGAGGGGGCCCCTACGAGCAGTACTTC.

The chain links TRBV2 to TRBJ2-1; D is ambiguous. V gave up 3 bases and J gave up 7 bases, with 19 bases separating them. CDR1 and CDR2 from the germline V gene are SNHLY and FYNNEI. The CDR3 sequence is 16 residues long. CDR3 bases: TGTGCCAGCAGTGACTCGACCGTACCTGGCTTTAATGAGCAGTTCTTC. Protein product: CASSDSTVPGFNEQFF.

The CDR3 protein is CASSRTGRRDQPQHF. The CDR3 nucleotides are TGTGCCAGCAGCCGGACAGGTCGGCGTGATCAGCCCCAGCATTTT. The chain has TRBV5-6 and TRBJ1-5; 7 bases fit TRBD1. V lost 4 bases, J lost 5 bases, and 9 bases stayed unmatched. This CDR3 has 15 residues. Germline CDR1 is SGHDT and CDR2 is YYEEEE.

This clonotype was seen only a few times. The chain couples TRBV6-1 to TRBJ1-1, with no clear D. The CDR3 runs to 12 residues. With 8 bases removed from V and 5 bases from J, the gap between germline ends came to 12 bases. Germline-derived CDR1 and CDR2 are MNHNS and SASEGT. CDR3 sequence reads: CASFPGDTEAFF. The CDR3 DNA sequence: TGTGCCAGCTTCCCCGGGGATACTGAAGCTTTCTTT.

This clonotype was found many times. The chain employs TRBV27 and TRBJ1-5, with TRBD1 as a possible D gene (5 bases). Germline CDR1 and CDR2: MNHEY and SMNVEV (reference sequence). The V end lost 2 bases, the J end lost 1 base, and 9 bases lay between the germline ends. The length of the CDR3 is 15 residues. The CDR3 sequence: CASSLGKGSNQPQHF. CDR3 DNA sequence: TGTGCCAGCAGTTTAGGGAAGGGGAGCAATCAGCCCCAGCATTTT.

This clonotype turned up a few times. V is TRBV20-1 and J is TRBJ1-5; TRBD1 might be the D (6 bases). The length of the CDR3 is 15 residues. Looked up from germline, CDR1 is DFQATT and CDR2 is SNEGSKA (reference sequence). Trimming pared 5 bases from V and 4 bases from J, leaving 18 bases between. In DNA, the CDR3 is TGCAGTGCTTTATCAGGGGAATTCGGTAATCAGCCCCAGCATTTT. This gives the protein CSALSGEFGNQPQHF.

Ten or more counts support this clonotype. The chain is built from TRBV29-1 and TRBJ1-1, with D possibly matching TRBD1 (6 bases). The length of the CDR3 is 15 residues. Germline loops: CDR1 SQVTM, CDR2 ANQGSEA. Trimming took 6 bases from V and 3 from J, leaving 20 bases between them. Here the CDR3 DNA reads TGCAGCGTCGCGCACAGGGCGTTAAGTGACACTGAAGCTTTCTTT. It specifies CSVAHRALSDTEAFF.

Concerning this clonotype: This could be a read error, since a much larger clone is one nucleotide away. The V gene is TRBV5-1, the J gene TRBJ1-5; maybe TRBD1 (5 bases). CDR1 is SGHRS, CDR2 YFSETQ, per germline. This CDR3 has 16 residues. CDR3 protein: CASSLAVWGVYQPQHF. The CDR3 DNA is TGTGCCAGCAGCTTAGCAGTATGGGGGGTTTATCAGCCCCAGCATTTT.

This clonotype was recorded many times. This chain links TRBV27 with TRBJ2-2; no reliable D call. This CDR3 is 15 amino acids long. V was cut by 3 bases and J by 0 bases, with 8 bases left in between. In germline, CDR1 is MNHEY, CDR2 SMNVEV (reference sequence). CDR3 sequence: CASSLYKSNTGELFF. CDR3 DNA sequence: TGTGCCAGCAGTTTGTATAAGTCGAACACCGGGGAGCTGTTTTTT.

The chain has TRBV4-1 and TRBJ1-2, with TRBD1 matching over 12 bases. This CDR3 is built from 17 residues. Trimming cost V 1 base and J 6 bases; bases outside gene matches: 9. In germline, CDR1 is MGHRA, CDR2 YSYEKL. CDR3 coding DNA: TGCGCCAGCAGCCAAGTGGGGACAGGGGGCGGTAAAGATGGCTACACCTTC. Its translation is CASSQVGTGGGKDGYTF.

This clonotype was observed at least ten times. The V call is TRBV6-5, the J call TRBJ2-7; D call uncertain. Deletions cut 2 bases from V and 2 bases from J, with 10 bases between. Germline CDR1 and CDR2: MNHEY and SVGAGI. This CDR3 comprises 14 residues. The CDR3 reads CASSYQESTYEQYF. The CDR3 bases are TGTGCCAGCAGTTACCAGGAGTCTACCTACGAGCAGTACTTC.

This clonotype was seen ten or more times. The chain combines TRBV7-3 with TRBJ2-7; D unresolved. There are 14 residues in the CDR3. Germline CDR1 SGHTA, CDR2 FQGTGA. Trimming removed 4 bases at V and 5 bases at J, with 15 bases between. CDR3 nucleotides: TGTGCCAGCAGCTCCGAGGATCGGTTCGACGAGCAGTACTTC. This gives the protein CASSSEDRFDEQYF. The full variable domain, rest sourced from reference TRBV7-3 and TRBJ2-7, is GAGVSQTPSNKVTEKGKYVELRCDPISGHTALYWYRQSLGQGPEFLIYFQGTGAADDSGLPNDRFFAVRPEGSVSTLKIQRTERGDSAVYLCASSSEDRFDEQYFGPGTRLTVT.

This clonotype was counted between two and nine times. The V and J genes are TRBV19 and TRBJ2-7; 14 bases agree with TRBD2. The CDR3 extends over 14 amino acids. In germline, CDR1 is LNHDA, CDR2 SQIVND (reference sequence). V dropped 8 bases and J dropped 3; count of bases not matched to a gene: 3. Here the CDR3 DNA reads TGTGCCAGTGCGACTAGCGGGAGGGGCTACGAGCAGTACTTC. Its protein is CASATSGRGYEQYF.

In regard to this clonotype: A much larger clone is a single base away; this may be a read error. V usage is TRBV11-2 and J usage is TRBJ2-4, with a weak D call TRBD2 (6 bases). Between the trimmed V and J ends, which lost 2 bases and 8 bases, there was a span of 13 bases. The germline V gene encodes CDR1 SGHAT and CDR2 FQNNGV. The CDR3 sequence is 14 residues long. The CDR3 protein is CASSLSSGVDIQYF. The CDR3 DNA follows: TGTGCCAGCAGCTTAAGTAGCGGCGTCGACATTCAGTACTTC.

This clonotype was seen repeatedly, ten times or more. The chain has TRBV12-3 or TRBV12-4 and TRBJ1-5; 8 bases are a match to TRBD1. Losses at the gene ends were 1 base for V and 11 bases for J; bases not matched to a gene: 7. CDR3 length: 14 amino acids. The CDR3 reads CASSLGAGQGAQHF. CDR3 nucleotide sequence: TGTGCCAGCAGTTTAGGGGCCGGACAGGGAGCCCAGCATTTT.

This clonotype was detected many times. The V gene is TRBV2, the J gene TRBJ1-3; 8 positions match TRBD1. Germline V gene data show CDR1 as SNHLY and CDR2 as FYNNEI. This CDR3 region has 13 residues. After removal of 7 bases from V and 7 bases from J, the junction contained 6 bases not matched to a gene. The CDR3 coding sequence is TGTGCCAGCACTCGGACAGGGACGAACACCATATATTTT. Amino acids: CASTRTGTNTIYF.

The chain has TRBV19 and TRBJ2-1; TRBD1 agrees at 10 bases. V shed 1 base, J shed 9 bases, and the junction held 12 bases outside the gene matches. Germline V gene sequence: CDR1 LNHDA, CDR2 SQIVND (reference sequence). The CDR3 has 17 residues. CDR3 in amino acids: CASSIGSSGQGYGEQFF. The CDR3 nucleotides are TGTGCCAGTAGTATAGGGAGCTCGGGACAGGGGTATGGTGAGCAGTTCTTC.

The table lists this clonotype with many counts. This chain joins TRBV28 and TRBJ2-7; 7 bases line up with TRBD2. The germline CDR1 and CDR2 sequences are MDHEN and SYDVKM. V dropped 6 bases and J dropped 2; count of bases not matched to a gene: 7. The CDR3 has 14 residues. In nucleotides, the CDR3 is TGTGCCAGCAGCCTACCGGGACTAACCTACGAGCAGTACTTC. Its protein product is CASSLPGLTYEQYF.

This clonotype was picked up a small number of times. The chain combines TRBV12-3 or TRBV12-4 with TRBJ2-1; D remains ambiguous. The CDR3 is 12 residues long. V lost 7 bases and J 7 bases, leaving 11 bases between the germline ends. The CDR3 sequence: CASTHRRNEQFF. The CDR3 DNA is TGTGCCAGCACCCATAGGAGAAATGAGCAGTTCTTC.

This clonotype was seen a handful of times. The V gene is TRBV6-2 or TRBV6-3, the J gene TRBJ1-2, with TRBD1 matching over 7 bases. The V and J ends lost 4 bases and 4 bases, in that order; junction bases with no gene match: 6. CDR1 MNHEY and CDR2 SVGEGT come from the germline V gene. The CDR3 is 14 amino acids. CDR3 region: CASSSQGTVYGYTF. CDR3 DNA sequence: TGTGCCAGCAGTTCCCAAGGGACAGTCTATGGCTACACCTTC.

The V gene is TRBV5-4, the J gene TRBJ1-2; 9 positions agree with TRBD1. The V segment lost 3 bases and the J segment 0 bases; nucleotides outside the gene matches: 3. The CDR3 consists of 15 residues. CDR1 and CDR2 (germline): SGHNT, YYREEE (reference sequence). The CDR3 here is CASSSTGGPNYGYTF. In DNA form, the CDR3 reads TGTGCCAGCAGCTCTACAGGGGGCCCTAACTATGGCTACACCTTC.

The table lists this clonotype with many counts. The CDR3 region has the DNA TGTGCCTGGAGCACAGGCCGGGACAGGGCTTTGAGGGAGCAGCCCCAGCATTTT. Its translation is CAWSTGRDRALREQPQHF. The rearrangement joins TRBV30 to TRBJ1-5; 9 bases align to TRBD1. The CDR3 extends over 18 amino acids. V dropped 3 bases and J dropped 7; count of bases not matched to a gene: 19. The germline CDR1 and CDR2 sequences are GTSNPN and SVGIG (reference sequence).

About this clonotype itself: This may come from a read error, since a much larger clone is one base off. The chain couples TRBV5-5 to TRBJ2-7; D not certain. Trimming removed 3 bases from V and 0 bases from J, with 10 bases in between. CDR1 SGHKS and CDR2 YYEKEE come from the germline V gene (reference sequence). The CDR3 length is 14 residues. CDR3 bases: TGTGCCAGCAGCTCCTACAGCTTCTCCTACGAGCAGTACTTC. Protein sequence: CASSSYSFSYEQYF.

In this sample, this clonotype turned up a few times. This chain uses TRBV4-2 with TRBJ2-1; 10 bases align to TRBD1. V lost 3 bases, J lost 5 bases, and 4 bases stayed unmatched. Germline CDR1 and CDR2: LGHNA and YNFKEQ. The CDR3 is 15 amino acids. CDR3 in amino acids: CASSQTGGRDNEQFF. The CDR3 nucleotides are TGTGCCAGCAGCCAGACAGGGGGCCGGGACAATGAGCAGTTCTTC.

This clonotype was observed at least ten times. This chain joins TRBV12-3 or TRBV12-4 and TRBJ2-2, with 8 bases that match TRBD2. There are 14 residues in the CDR3. The V gene end was trimmed by 9 bases and the J gene end by 7 bases; junction bases not matched to a gene: 10. The CDR3 nucleotides read TGTGCCAGTAGCAATAGCGGGGCGAACGGGGAGCTGTTTTTT. Translating gives CASSNSGANGELFF.

This clonotype came up many times. The CDR3 coding sequence is TGTGCCTGGAGCCAGGGACTAGCGGGAGGGCCCCTCTCCTACGAGCAGTACTTC. The encoded protein is CAWSQGLAGGPLSYEQYF. The chain uses TRBV30 and TRBJ2-7; 16 bases are shared with TRBD2. CDR3 length: 18 residues. The V segment lost 3 bases and the J segment 0 bases; nucleotides outside the gene matches: 8. CDR1 GTSNPN and CDR2 SVGIG come from the germline V gene (reference sequence).